The clone carrying this T cell receptor (beta chain) was detected only a few times. No antigen is known for it. A read error may produce the germline difference seen at one junction end. Looked up from germline, CDR1 is GTSNPN and CDR2 is SVGIG (reference sequence). This CDR3 comprises 13 residues. Expressed TCRB transcripts were sequenced because the entire RNA isolate underwent reverse transcription. Assay: immunoSEQ multiplex PCR; the TCRdb copy retains only in-frame clones and omits some. The sample carries 350,000 or so clones, 15% to 20% recorded once. The sample originates from a study of beta chain features in type 1 diabetes. Turning to the study itself: Investigators examined roughly 99,000,000 sorted cells across all samples. Whole-study results and caveats: Patients and controls would be equally affected if PCR favored shorter templates.

The receptor comes from a woman younger than 30 in good health. Sequencing used naive CD4+ T cells from blood. This chain connects TRBV30 to TRBJ2-7, with 9 nucleotides matching TRBD1. CDR3 residues: CAWRDSARDRVHF. CDR3 bases: TGTGCCTGGAGGGATAGCGCCCGGGACAGGGTTCACTTC.